This T cell receptor beta chain derives from a study of blood T cells in healthy people across ages. V lost 1 base, J lost 8 bases, and 13 bases lay in between. CDR3 length: 14 amino acids. Per germline, CDR1 SGHKS and CDR2 YYEKEE (reference sequence). Study observations and caveats: Long-lived donors exceeded aged donors in naive CD4+ cells and diversity. Changes in expanded clonotypes were possibly confounded, as the CMV status of donors was unknown.

Primed by a sample-barcoded 5' primer and a J-beta primer mix, a second PCR proceeded for 7 to 11 cycles. The template-switch adaptor was a 5' adaptor with 12 random nucleotides. It tagged each cDNA molecule. TCRdb reprocessed the 5' RACE reads with MiXCR, giving one entry per CDR3 protein. The profile shows 890,000 or so distinct CDR3 sequences, 55% to 65% of them singletons. As regards this clonotype: Its antigen is undetermined.

This sequence originates from a man aged 25 to 40 in good health. V usage is TRBV5-5 and J usage is TRBJ2-1, with D possibly being TRBD2 (6 bases). Specimen: blood. The CDR3 nucleotides read TGTGCCAGCAGCTTGTACGGACTATCGGATGAGCAGTTCTTC. Translation gives CASSLYGLSDEQFF.